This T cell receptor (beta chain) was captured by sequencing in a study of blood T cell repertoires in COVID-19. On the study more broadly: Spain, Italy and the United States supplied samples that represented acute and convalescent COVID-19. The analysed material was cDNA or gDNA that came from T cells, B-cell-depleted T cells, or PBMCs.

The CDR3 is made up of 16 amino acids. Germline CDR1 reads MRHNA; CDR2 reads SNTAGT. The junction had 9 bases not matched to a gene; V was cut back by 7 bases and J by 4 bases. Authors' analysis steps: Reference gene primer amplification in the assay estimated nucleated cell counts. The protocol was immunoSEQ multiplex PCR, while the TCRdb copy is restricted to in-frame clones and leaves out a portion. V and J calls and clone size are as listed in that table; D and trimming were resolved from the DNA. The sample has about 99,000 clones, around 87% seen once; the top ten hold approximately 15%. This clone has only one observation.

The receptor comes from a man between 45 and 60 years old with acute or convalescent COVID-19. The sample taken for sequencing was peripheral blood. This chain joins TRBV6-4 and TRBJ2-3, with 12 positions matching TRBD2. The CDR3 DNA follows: TGTGCCAGCATGCCTAGCGGGAGGGCCTGGGCAGATACGCAGTATTTT. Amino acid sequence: CASMPSGRAWADTQYF.